A selection of T cell receptor gamma chains follows, all from one sample in a study of Vδ1+ human thymocytes. TCRdb re-called clones from the multiplex PCR reads using CATT. Of approximately 9,400 gamma-chain clones listed, 56% are singletons. The specimen was Vdelta1+ gamma-delta thymocytes from the thymus. All receptors derive from a girl under three years old who had congenital heart surgery. Each CDR3 is given with its conserved first and last residue. Clone sizes are given selectively: once, few, many, or a class where the clone is expanded.

clone size	CDR3 length	V gene	J gene	CDR3 DNA	CDR3 protein
.	14	TRGV9	TRGJ1/TRGJ2	TGTGCCTTGTGGGAGGTACCGTATTATTATAAGAAACTCTTT	CALWEVPYYYKKLF
few	14	TRGV5	TRGJ1/TRGJ2	TGTGCCACCTGGGACAGGCCCGGTCATTATAAGAAACTCTTT	CATWDRPGHYKKLF
few	13	TRGV4	TRGJ1/TRGJ2	TGTGCCACCTGGACCTCACACTATTATAAGAAACTCTTT	CATWTSHYYKKLF
few	15	TRGV4	TRGJ1/TRGJ2	TGTGCCACCTGGGATGGGTCGACTTATCCGACTAAGAAACTCTTT	CATWDGSTYPTKKLF
few	14	TRGV3	TRGJ1/TRGJ2	TGTGCCACCTGGGGCAGGGGCCTTTATTATAAGAAACTCTTT	CATWGRGLYYKKLF
.	11	TRGV4	TRGJP2	TGTGCCACCTGGGATGAGTCGATCAAGACGTTT	CATWDESIKTF
few	14	TRGV2	TRGJ1/TRGJ2	TGTGCCACCTGGGACGGGCTACTCTATTATAAGAAACTCTTT	CATWDGLLYYKKLF
few	11	TRGV2	TRGJ1/TRGJ2	TGTGCCACCTGGGACGTCTCGGACGAGCTCTTT	CATWDVSDELF
few	15	TRGV2	TRGJ1/TRGJ2	TGTGCCACCTGGGACGGATGCCTCGGATATTATAAGAAACTCTTT	CATWDGCLGYYKKLF
.	13	TRGV3	TRGJ1/TRGJ2	TGTGCCACCTGGGACATTTTCTATTATAAGAAACTCTTT	CATWDIFYYKKLF
.	15	TRGV2	TRGJP1	TGTGCCACCTGGGACTTTCATACCACTGGTTGGTTCAAGATATTT	CATWDFHTTGWFKIF
few	11	TRGV9	TRGJ1/TRGJ2	TGTGCCTTGTGGGTAAGAGATAAGAAACTCTTT	CALWVRDKKLF
.	12	TRGV9	TRGJP2	TGTGCCTTGTCAGGCAGTGATTGGATCAAGACGTTT	CALSGSDWIKTF
few	13	TRGV9	TRGJ1/TRGJ2	TGTGCCTTGTGGGAGGCCCTTTGTGAGGAGAAACTCTTT	CALWEALCEEKLF
few	13	TRGV9	TRGJ1/TRGJ2	TGTGCCTTGTGGGAAGAGCCTTATTATAAGAAACTCTTT	CALWEEPYYKKLF